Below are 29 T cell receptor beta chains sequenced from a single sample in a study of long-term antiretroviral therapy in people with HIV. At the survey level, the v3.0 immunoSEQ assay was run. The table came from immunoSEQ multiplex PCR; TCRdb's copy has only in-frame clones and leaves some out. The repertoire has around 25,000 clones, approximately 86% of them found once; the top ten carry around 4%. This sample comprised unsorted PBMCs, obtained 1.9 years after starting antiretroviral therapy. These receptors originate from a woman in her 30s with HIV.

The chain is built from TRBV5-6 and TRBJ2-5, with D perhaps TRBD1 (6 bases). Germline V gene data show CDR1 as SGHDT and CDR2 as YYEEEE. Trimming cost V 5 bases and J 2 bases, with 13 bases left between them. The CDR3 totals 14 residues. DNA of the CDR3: TGTGCCAGCAGTCCCACAGGGCCTCAAGAGACCCAGTACTTC. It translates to CASSPTGPQETQYF.

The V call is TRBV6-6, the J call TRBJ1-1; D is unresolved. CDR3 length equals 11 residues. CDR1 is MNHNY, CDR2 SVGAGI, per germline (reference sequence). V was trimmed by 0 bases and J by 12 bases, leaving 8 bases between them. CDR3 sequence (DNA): TGTGCCAGCAGTTACTCGAGCCTGCCTTTCTTT. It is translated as CASSYSSLPFF.

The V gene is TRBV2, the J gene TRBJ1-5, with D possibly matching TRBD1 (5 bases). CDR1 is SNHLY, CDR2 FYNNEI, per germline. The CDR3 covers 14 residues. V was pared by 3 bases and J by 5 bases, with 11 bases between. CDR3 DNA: TGTGCCAGCAGTGATGGGGGAAGTCATCAGCCCCAGCATTTT. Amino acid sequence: CASSDGGSHQPQHF.

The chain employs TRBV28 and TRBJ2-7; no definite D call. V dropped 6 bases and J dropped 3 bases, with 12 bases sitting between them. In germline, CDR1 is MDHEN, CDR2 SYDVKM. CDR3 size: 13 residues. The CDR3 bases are TGTGCCAGCAGCCCGCGGCTGCTCTACGAGCAGTACTTC. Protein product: CASSPRLLYEQYF. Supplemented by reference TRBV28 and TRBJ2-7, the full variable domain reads DVKVTQSSRYLVKRTGEKVFLECVQDMDHENMFWYRQDPGLGLRLIYFSYDVKMKEKGDIPEGYSVSREKKERFSLILESASTNQTSMYLCASSPRLLYEQYFGPGTRLTVT.

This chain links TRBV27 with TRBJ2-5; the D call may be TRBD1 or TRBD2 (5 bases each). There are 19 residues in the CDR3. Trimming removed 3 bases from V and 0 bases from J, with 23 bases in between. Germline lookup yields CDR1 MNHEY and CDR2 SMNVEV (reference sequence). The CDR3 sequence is CASSFGTPRGRVNQETQYF. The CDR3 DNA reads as TGTGCCAGCAGTTTTGGCACTCCTCGGGGCAGGGTAAACCAAGAGACCCAGTACTTC.

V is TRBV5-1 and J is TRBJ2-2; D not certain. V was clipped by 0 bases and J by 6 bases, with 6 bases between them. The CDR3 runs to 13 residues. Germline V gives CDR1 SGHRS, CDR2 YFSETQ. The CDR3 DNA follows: TGCGCCAGCAGCTTGGAAAACGCCGGGGAGCTGTTTTTT. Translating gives CASSLENAGELFF.

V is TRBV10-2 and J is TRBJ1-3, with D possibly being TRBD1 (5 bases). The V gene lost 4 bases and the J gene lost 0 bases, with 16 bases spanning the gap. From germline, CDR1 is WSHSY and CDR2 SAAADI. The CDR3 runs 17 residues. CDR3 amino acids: CASSGNLGASSGNTIYF. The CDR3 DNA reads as TGCGCCAGCAGTGGAAACCTCGGGGCCAGCTCTGGAAACACCATATATTTT.

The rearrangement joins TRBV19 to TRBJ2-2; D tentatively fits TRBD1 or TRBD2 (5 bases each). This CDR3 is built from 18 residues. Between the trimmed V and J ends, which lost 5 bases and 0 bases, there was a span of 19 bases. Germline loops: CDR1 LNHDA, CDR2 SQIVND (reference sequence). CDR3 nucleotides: TGTGCCAGTAGTTGGGGCCTTAGAGGGGCCCCGAACACCGGGGAGCTGTTTTTT. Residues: CASSWGLRGAPNTGELFF. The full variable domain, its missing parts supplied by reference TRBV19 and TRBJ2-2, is DGGITQSPKYLFRKEGQNVTLSCEQNLNHDAMYWYRQDPGQGLRLIYYSQIVNDFQKGDIAEGYSVSREKKESFPLTVTSAQKNPTAFYLCASSWGLRGAPNTGELFFGEGSRLTVL.

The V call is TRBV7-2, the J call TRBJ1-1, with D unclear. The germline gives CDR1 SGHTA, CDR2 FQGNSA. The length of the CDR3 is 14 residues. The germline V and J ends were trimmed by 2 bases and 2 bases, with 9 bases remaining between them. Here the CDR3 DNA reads TGTGCCAGCAGCTTACAATCGACCAACACTGAAGCTTTCTTT. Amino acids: CASSLQSTNTEAFF. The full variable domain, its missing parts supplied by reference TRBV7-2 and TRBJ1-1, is GAGVSQSPSNKVTEKGKDVELRCDPISGHTALYWYRQSLGQGLEFLIYFQGNSAPDKSGLPSDRFSAERTGGSVSTLTIQRTQQEDSAVYLCASSLQSTNTEAFFGQGTRLTVV.

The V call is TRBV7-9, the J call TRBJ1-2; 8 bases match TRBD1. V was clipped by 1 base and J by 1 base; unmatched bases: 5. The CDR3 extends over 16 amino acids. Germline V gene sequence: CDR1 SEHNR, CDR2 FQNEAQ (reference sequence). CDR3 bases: TGTGCCAGCAGCTTAGGACAGGGGAATTATAACTATGGCTACACCTTC. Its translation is CASSLGQGNYNYGYTF.

The chain's CDR3 is CASSPTVWGQETQYF. CDR3 nucleotide sequence: TGTGCCAGCAGCCCCACGGTCTGGGGCCAAGAGACCCAGTACTTC. The gene calls are TRBV5-6 and TRBJ2-5; no definite D call. The V gene lost 4 bases and the J gene lost 1 base, with 14 bases spanning the gap. Germline assignment: CDR1 SGHDT and CDR2 YYEEEE. This CDR3 region has 15 residues.

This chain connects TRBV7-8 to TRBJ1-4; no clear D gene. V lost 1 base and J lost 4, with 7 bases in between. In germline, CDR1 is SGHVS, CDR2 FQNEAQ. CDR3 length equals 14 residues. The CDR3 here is CASSLGGINEKLFF. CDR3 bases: TGTGCCAGCAGCTTAGGAGGGATTAATGAAAAACTGTTTTTT. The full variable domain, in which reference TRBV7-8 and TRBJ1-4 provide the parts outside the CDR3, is GAGVSQSPRYKVAKRGQDVALRCDPISGHVSLFWYQQALGQGPEFLTYFQNEAQLDKSGLPSDRFFAERPEGSVSTLKIQRTQQEDSAVYLCASSLGGINEKLFFGSGTQLSVL.

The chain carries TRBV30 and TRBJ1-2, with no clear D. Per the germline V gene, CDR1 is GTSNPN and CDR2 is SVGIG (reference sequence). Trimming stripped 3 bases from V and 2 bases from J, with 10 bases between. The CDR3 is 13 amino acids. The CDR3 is CAWSPKENYGYTF. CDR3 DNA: TGTGCCTGGAGCCCAAAGGAAAACTATGGCTACACCTTC.

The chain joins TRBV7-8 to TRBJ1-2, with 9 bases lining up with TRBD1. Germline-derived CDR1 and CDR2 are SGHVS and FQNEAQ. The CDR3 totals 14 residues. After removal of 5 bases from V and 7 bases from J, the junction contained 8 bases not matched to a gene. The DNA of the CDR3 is TGTGCCAGCAGCCCGGGACAGGGTGTGGGTGGCTACACCTTC. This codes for CASSPGQGVGGYTF.

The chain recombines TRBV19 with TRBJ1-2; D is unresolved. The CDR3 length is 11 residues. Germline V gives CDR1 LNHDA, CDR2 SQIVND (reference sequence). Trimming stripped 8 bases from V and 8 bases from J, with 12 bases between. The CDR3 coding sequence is TGTGCCAGTGGGAGCCCGGGGGGCTACACCTTC. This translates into CASGSPGGYTF.

CDR3 sequence: CASSQGPTARGDTQYF. CDR3 in DNA: TGCGCCAGCAGCCAAGGCCCGACTGCCCGGGGAGATACGCAGTATTTT. The rearrangement links TRBV4-1 to TRBJ2-3, with D perhaps TRBD2 (5 bases). V shed 1 base and J shed 5 bases, with 16 bases lying between them. CDR3 length: 16 amino acids. CDR1 is MGHRA and CDR2 is YSYEKL in the germline V gene.

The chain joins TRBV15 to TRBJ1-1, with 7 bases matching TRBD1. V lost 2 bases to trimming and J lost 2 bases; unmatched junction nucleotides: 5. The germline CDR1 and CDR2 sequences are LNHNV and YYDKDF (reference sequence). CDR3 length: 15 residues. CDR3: CATSRTTGVNTEAFF. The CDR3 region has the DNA TGTGCCACCAGCAGAACTACAGGGGTCAACACTGAAGCTTTCTTT.

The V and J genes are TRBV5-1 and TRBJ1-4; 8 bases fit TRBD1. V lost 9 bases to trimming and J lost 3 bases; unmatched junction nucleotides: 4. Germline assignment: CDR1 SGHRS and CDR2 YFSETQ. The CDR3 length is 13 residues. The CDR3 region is CATRTGPNEKLFF. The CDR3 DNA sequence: TGCGCCACCAGGACAGGGCCTAATGAAAAACTGTTTTTT.

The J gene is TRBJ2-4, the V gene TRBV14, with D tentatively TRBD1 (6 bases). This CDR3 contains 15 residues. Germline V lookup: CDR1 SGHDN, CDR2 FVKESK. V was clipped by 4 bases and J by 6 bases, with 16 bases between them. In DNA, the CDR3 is TGTGCCAGCAGCCGGTATCAGGGGCTGAGAAACATTCAGTACTTC. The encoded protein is CASSRYQGLRNIQYF. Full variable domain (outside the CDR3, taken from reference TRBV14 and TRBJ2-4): EAGVTQFPSHSVIEKGQTVTLRCDPISGHDNLYWYRRVMGKEIKFLLHFVKESKQDESGMPNNRFLAERTGGTYSTLKVQPAELEDSGVYFCASSRYQGLRNIQYFGAGTRLSVL.

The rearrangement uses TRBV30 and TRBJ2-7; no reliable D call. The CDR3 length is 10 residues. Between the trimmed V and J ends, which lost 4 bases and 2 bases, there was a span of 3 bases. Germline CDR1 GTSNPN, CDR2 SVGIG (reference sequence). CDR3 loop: CAWNPYEQYF. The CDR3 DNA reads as TGTGCCTGGAACCCCTACGAGCAGTACTTC.

In nucleotides, the CDR3 is TGTGCCAGCAGCCTGGGGAACACTGAAGCTTTCTTT. This codes for CASSLGNTEAFF. The genes are TRBV14 and TRBJ1-1; D not resolved. CDR3 length: 12 residues. Germline V gives CDR1 SGHDN, CDR2 FVKESK. The ends were cut back, 4 bases at V and 1 base at J, with 4 bases in the middle.

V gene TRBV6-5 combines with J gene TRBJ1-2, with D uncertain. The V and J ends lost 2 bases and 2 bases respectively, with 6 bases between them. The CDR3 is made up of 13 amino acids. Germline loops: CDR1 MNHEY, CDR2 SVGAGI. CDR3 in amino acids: CASSYGLNYGYTF. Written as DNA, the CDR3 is TGTGCCAGCAGTTACGGTCTAAACTATGGCTACACCTTC.

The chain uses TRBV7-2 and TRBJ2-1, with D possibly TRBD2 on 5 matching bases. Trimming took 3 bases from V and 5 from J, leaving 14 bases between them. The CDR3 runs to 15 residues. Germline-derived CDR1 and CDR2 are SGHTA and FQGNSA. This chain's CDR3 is CASSFRGTTDNEQFF. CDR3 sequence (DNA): TGTGCCAGCAGCTTTCGGGGAACCACGGACAATGAGCAGTTCTTC.

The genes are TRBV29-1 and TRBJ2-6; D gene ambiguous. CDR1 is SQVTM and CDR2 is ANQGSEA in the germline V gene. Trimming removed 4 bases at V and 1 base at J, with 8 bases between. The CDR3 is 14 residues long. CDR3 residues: CSVVSHSGANVLTF. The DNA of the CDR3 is TGCAGCGTTGTATCGCATTCTGGGGCCAACGTCCTGACTTTC.

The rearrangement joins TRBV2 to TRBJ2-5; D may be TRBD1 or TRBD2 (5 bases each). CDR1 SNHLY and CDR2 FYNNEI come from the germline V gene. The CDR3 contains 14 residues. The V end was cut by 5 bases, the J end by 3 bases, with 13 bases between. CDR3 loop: CASSSPGAEETQYF. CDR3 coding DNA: TGTGCCAGCAGTTCTCCCGGGGCCGAAGAGACCCAGTACTTC.

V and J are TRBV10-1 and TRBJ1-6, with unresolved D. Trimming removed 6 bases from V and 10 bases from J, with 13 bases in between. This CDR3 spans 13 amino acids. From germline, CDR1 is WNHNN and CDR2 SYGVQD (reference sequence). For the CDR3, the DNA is TGCGCCAGCAGGGGCCAGAGCCGATCACCCCTCCACTTT. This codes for CASRGQSRSPLHF.

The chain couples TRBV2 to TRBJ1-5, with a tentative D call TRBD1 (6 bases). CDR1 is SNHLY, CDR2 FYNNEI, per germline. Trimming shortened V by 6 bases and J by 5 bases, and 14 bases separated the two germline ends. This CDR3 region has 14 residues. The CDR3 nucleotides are TGTGCCAGCAGGGGGCAGGGGAACGATCAGCCCCAGCATTTT. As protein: CASRGQGNDQPQHF.

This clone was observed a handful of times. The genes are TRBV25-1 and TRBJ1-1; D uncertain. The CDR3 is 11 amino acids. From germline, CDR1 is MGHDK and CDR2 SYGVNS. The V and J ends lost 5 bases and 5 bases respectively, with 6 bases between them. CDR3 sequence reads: CASSLGTEAFF. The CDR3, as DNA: TGTGCCAGCAGTTTAGGAACTGAAGCTTTCTTT.

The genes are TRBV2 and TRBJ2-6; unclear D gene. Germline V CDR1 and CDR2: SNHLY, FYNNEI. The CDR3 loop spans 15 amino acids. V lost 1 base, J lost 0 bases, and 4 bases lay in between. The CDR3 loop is CASSEESSGANVLTF. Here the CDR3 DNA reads TGTGCCAGCAGTGAAGAGAGCTCTGGGGCCAACGTCCTGACTTTC.